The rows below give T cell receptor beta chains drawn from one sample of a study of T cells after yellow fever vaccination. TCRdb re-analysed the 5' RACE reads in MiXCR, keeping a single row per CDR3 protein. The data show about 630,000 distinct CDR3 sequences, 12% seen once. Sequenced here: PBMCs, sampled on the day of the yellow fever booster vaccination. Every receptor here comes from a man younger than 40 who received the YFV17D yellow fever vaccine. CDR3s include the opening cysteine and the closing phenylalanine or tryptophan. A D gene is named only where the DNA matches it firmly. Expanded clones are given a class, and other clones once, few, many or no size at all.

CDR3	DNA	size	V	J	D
CASSTAYSLSSYEQYF	TGTGCCAGTAGTACCGCTTACAGCTTGAGCTCCTACGAGCAGTACTTC	many	TRBV19	TRBJ2-7	.
CASSQPGRWNYGYTF	TGCGCCAGCAGCCAACCGGGACGGTGGAACTATGGCTACACCTTC	.	TRBV4-1	TRBJ1-2	.
CASSRTSGIDTQYF	TGTGCCAGCAGCAGGACTAGCGGGATAGATACGCAGTATTTT	many	TRBV7-2	TRBJ2-3	TRBD2
CSANAGTGSYEQYF	TGCAGTGCAAACGCCGGGACAGGGAGTTACGAGCAGTACTTC	few	TRBV20-1	TRBJ2-7	TRBD1
CSVGQGAIPTYEQYF	TGCAGCGTAGGACAGGGGGCGATCCCTACCTACGAGCAGTACTTC	.	TRBV29-1	TRBJ2-7	TRBD1
CASSYLPDGNEKLFF	TGTGCCAGCAGTTACTTACCGGACGGGAATGAAAAACTGTTTTTT	many	TRBV6-2/TRBV6-3	TRBJ1-4	.
CAWSQGVETDTQYF	TGTGCCTGGAGTCAGGGGGTAGAGACAGATACGCAGTATTTT	many	TRBV30	TRBJ2-3	TRBD1
CASSWSGSSYEQYF	TGTGCCAGCAGCTGGTCAGGGAGCTCCTACGAGCAGTACTTC	few	TRBV11-1	TRBJ2-7	.
CASSQGLAGWETQYF	TGTGCCAGCAGCCAGGGACTAGCGGGTTGGGAGACCCAGTACTTC	.	TRBV11-2	TRBJ2-5	TRBD2
CASSILGTGGLNEQFF	TGTGCCAGCAGCATACTCGGGACAGGGGGCCTGAATGAGCAGTTCTTC	.	TRBV5-6	TRBJ2-1	TRBD1
CASSKDAGGFQPQHF	TGCGCCAGCAGCAAGGATGCAGGGGGCTTCCAGCCCCAGCATTTT	few	TRBV5-1	TRBJ1-5	TRBD1
CASRGFRTEAFF	TGTGCCAGCCGGGGGTTCCGGACTGAAGCTTTCTTT	.	TRBV2	TRBJ1-1	.
CSVVTGSSEQYF	TGCAGCGTAGTGACAGGGTCCAGTGAGCAGTACTTC	.	TRBV29-1	TRBJ2-7	TRBD1
CASSEATGGRELFF	TGTGCCAGCAGTGAAGCAACGGGAGGCCGGGAGCTGTTTTTT	few	TRBV6-1	TRBJ2-2	TRBD2
CASSDSGTSGTDTQYF	TGTGCCAGCAGTGACTCCGGGACTAGCGGGACAGATACGCAGTATTTT	many	TRBV6-4	TRBJ2-3	TRBD2
CASSLLPENTGELFF	TGTGCCAGCAGTTTATTACCGGAGAACACCGGGGAGCTGTTTTTT	few	TRBV27	TRBJ2-2	.
CSAIKGTSGSNGELFF	TGCAGTGCAATTAAAGGGACTAGCGGGAGTAACGGGGAGCTGTTTTTT	.	TRBV20-1	TRBJ2-2	TRBD2
CASSLPGQVWTSGSGNADTQYF	TGTGCCAGCAGCTTACCTGGACAGGTCTGGACTAGCGGGAGTGGGAACGCAGATACGCAGTATTTT	.	TRBV7-2	TRBJ2-3	TRBD2
CASSVKLAASTDTQYF	TGTGCCAGCAGCGTAAAGCTAGCGGCGAGCACAGATACGCAGTATTTT	.	TRBV9	TRBJ2-3	TRBD2
CAIKREVYNEQFF	TGTGCCATCAAGCGGGAGGTCTACAATGAGCAGTTCTTC	.	TRBV12-3/TRBV12-4	TRBJ2-1	TRBD2
CASSIRTGGNEQYF	TGCGCCAGCAGCATTAGGACAGGGGGCAACGAGCAGTACTTC	few	TRBV5-1	TRBJ2-7	TRBD1
CASTHLRRVEGGELFF	TGTGCCAGCACCCATCTCAGACGAGTCGAGGGTGGGGAGCTGTTTTTT	many	TRBV7-3	TRBJ2-2	.
CSATTSSGIFEEQFF	TGCAGTGCTACCACAAGTAGCGGGATTTTTGAGGAGCAGTTCTTC	few	TRBV20-1	TRBJ2-1	TRBD2
CASSQGLVPPEQFF	TGTGCCAGCAGCCAAGGACTGGTACCCCCTGAGCAGTTCTTC	few	TRBV3-1	TRBJ2-1	.
CASSLELDRGSDTQYF	TGTGCCAGCAGCTTAGAACTGGACAGGGGGTCAGATACGCAGTATTTT	.	TRBV7-9	TRBJ2-3	TRBD1
CASSQRGSQPQHF	TGTGCCAGCAGCCAGCGGGGGAGTCAGCCCCAGCATTTT	few	TRBV6-2/TRBV6-3	TRBJ1-5	.